This T cell receptor beta chain was obtained from a study of CD8 T cells in Susac syndrome (dated by TCRdb to the late 2010s). Describing the broader study: Among the Susac syndrome patients who were sequenced, clinically active disease was present in 5 or 6 and clinical remission was observed in eight. At the time of blood withdrawal, Susac syndrome patients were either therapy-naive, taking corticosteroids (with some also receiving IVIg), or on IVIg alone. Whether CD8+ T cell activation and differentiation in Susac syndrome was antigen driven was tested using repertoire sequencing. Paper-wide results and their limitations: No clonal expansion was detected in the CD4+ T cell repertoire of Susac syndrome patients. The number of individuals in the TCR sequencing and HLA analysis was recognized as being relatively small.

From its cysteine to its phenylalanine, the CDR3 spans 16 amino acids. Only the CDR3 DNA is retained, 48 bases long and in frame from the first base. For this clonotype: The antigen it recognizes is unknown. No base-level quality is on record; no much larger clone is a single base apart.

High-throughput TCR beta sequencing profiled peripheral blood CD8+ and CD4+ T cells from healthy donors, Susac syndrome patients and multiple sclerosis patients. The Susac syndrome patients fulfilled recently defined diagnostic criteria for either definite or probable disease. Bulk CD8+ and CD4+ T cells were purified magnetically by negative isolation, whereas CD8+ TEMRA cells were enriched by FACS. Blood was drawn into EDTA tubes, processed within 24 hours, and PBMCs were isolated by density gradient centrifugation. PBMCs intended for TCR sequencing were frozen in liquid nitrogen and were later thawed in a 37 degrees C water bath. The sorted or isolated CD4+, CD8+ and CD8+ TEMRA cells reached a purity of at least 90%. RNA was extracted using the RNeasy kit, and roughly 0.5 to 1 microgram was reverse transcribed with random hexamers. The immunoSEQ multiplex PCR assay, covering 54 Vbeta and 13 Jbeta segments, was used to amplify TCR beta CDR3 regions. To correct PCR amplification bias, a synthetic template baseline was used for both primer optimization and computational correction. As for how the authors treated the data: Reads were assigned to V, D and J genes according to IMGT and analyzed in immunoSEQ Analyzer, with only productive sequences retained. To calculate clonality, Shannon entropy was normalized by log2 of the number of productive unique sequences and then subtracted from one. For each patient and control, public and private clones were evaluated within the 100 most prevalent clones. Clones were defined as Susac-specific if absent from the healthy and MS cohorts, from 1052 published viral clones and from other ImmuneACCESS disease sequences. TCRdb trimmed public reads at Q25 via fastp, called clones via MiXCR and kept in-frame beta chains. Rows with a matching CDR3 protein are joined into one entry that keeps the most common DNA and genes. TCRdb's processing, not the authors' own work, is the source of the V and J calls. This sample comprises 140,000 or so distinct CDR3 sequences, around 95% of them detected only once. The ten largest account for over 0.075% of the sample.

The receptor was derived from a human donor with Susac syndrome. This chain joins TRBV21-1 to TRBJ2-5; the tabulated D call, TRBD1, remains unverified against the DNA. TRBV21-1 is an annotated pseudogene. Sample: CD4+ T cells from PBMCs. In nucleotides, the sequence is TGTGCCAGCAGCAAAGGGAGCAGGGAGAATCAAGAGACCCAGTACTTC. This yields the protein CASSKGSRENQETQYF.